These 24 T cell receptor beta chains share one sample of origin, sequenced in a study of blood T cell repertoires in COVID-19. Clones were read by immunoSEQ multiplex PCR, and TCRdb kept only the in-frame ones, dropping some. The data contain around 330,000 clones, about 88% of them singletons. The sequenced sample was PBMCs or T cells enriched from blood (not recorded which). The receptor set was obtained from a man between 60 and 70 years old who had recovered from COVID-19.

V is TRBV3-1 (or the pseudogene TRBV3-2) and J is TRBJ1-2; weak D call: TRBD1 (6 bases). Germline assignment: CDR1 LGHDT and CDR2 YNNKEL (reference sequence). Trimming removed 0 bases from V and 8 bases from J, with 19 bases in between. The CDR3 totals 16 residues. The CDR3 DNA is TGTGCCAGCAGCCAAGATGGCATTGCAGGGGTGTGGGGCTACACCTTC. Translation gives CASSQDGIAGVWGYTF.

The chain employs TRBV11-2 and TRBJ1-1, with D unclear. The CDR3 has 14 amino acids. V was trimmed by 0 bases and J by 8 bases, leaving 13 bases between them. Germline CDR1 SGHAT, CDR2 FQNNGV. CDR3 nucleotides: TGTGCCAGCAGCTTAGAGCCTCTGATGGCCGAAGCTTTCTTT. Its translation is CASSLEPLMAEAFF.

The V and J genes are TRBV4-1 and TRBJ2-1; TRBD2 might be the D (6 bases). Germline V gives CDR1 MGHRA, CDR2 YSYEKL. This CDR3 is 22 amino acids long. Trimming shortened V by 0 bases and J by 3 bases, and 30 bases separated the two germline ends. CDR3 sequence (DNA): TGCGCCAGCAGCCAAGATATCCAACTTCGGGCTAGCGCCCGAGGGAACTACAATGAGCAGTTCTTC. Translation: CASSQDIQLRASARGNYNEQFF.

The table lists this clone with a count of one. The V call is TRBV19, the J call TRBJ2-3, with D perhaps matching TRBD1 (6 bases). V was trimmed by 0 bases and J by 6 bases, leaving 13 bases between them. CDR3 size: 15 residues. Germline V gene sequence: CDR1 LNHDA, CDR2 SQIVND (reference sequence). Here the CDR3 DNA reads TGTGCCAGTAGTATAGATGGGCAGGGGCGGGATACGCAGTATTTT. Amino acid sequence: CASSIDGQGRDTQYF.

The chain carries TRBV5-1 and TRBJ2-3; TRBD1 is a possible D gene (5 bases). V was pared by 4 bases and J by 1 base, with 10 bases between. Per the germline V gene, CDR1 is SGHRS and CDR2 is YFSETQ. The CDR3 runs 14 residues. The CDR3 DNA is TGCGCCAGCAGCCAAGGACAACGCACAGATACGCAGTATTTT. This encodes CASSQGQRTDTQYF.

This chain uses TRBV7-9 with TRBJ1-1; 7 bases align to TRBD1. CDR3 length: 13 residues. Looked up from germline, CDR1 is SEHNR and CDR2 is FQNEAQ (reference sequence). The ends lost 6 bases at V and 5 bases at J; junction bases unmatched: 6. CDR3 DNA: TGTGCCAGCAGGGTGATACAGGGGACTGAAGCTTTCTTT. Its protein is CASRVIQGTEAFF. Combining the CDR3 with reference TRBV7-9 and TRBJ1-1 gives the whole variable domain DTGVSQNPRHKITKRGQNVTFRCDPISEHNRLYWYRQTLGQGPEFLTYFQNEAQLEKSRLLSDRFSAERPKGSFSTLEIQRTEQGDSAMYLCASRVIQGTEAFFGQGTRLTVV.

Only a few counts were recorded for this clone. J is TRBJ2-1 and V is TRBV9, with 10 bases lining up with TRBD1. The V gene end was trimmed by 3 bases and the J gene end by 8 bases; junction bases not matched to a gene: 5. Germline V lookup: CDR1 SGDLS, CDR2 YYNGEE. This CDR3 spans 14 amino acids. CDR3 protein: CASSETGGWDEQFF. DNA for the CDR3: TGTGCCAGCAGCGAGACAGGGGGCTGGGATGAGCAGTTCTTC. Variable domain in full (rest from reference TRBV9 and TRBJ2-1): DSGVTQTPKHLITATGQRVTLRCSPRSGDLSVYWYQQSLDQGLQFLIQYYNGEERAKGNILERFSAQQFPDLHSELNLSSLELGDSALYFCASSETGGWDEQFFGPGTRLTVL.

This clone was recorded a few times. The rearrangement links TRBV19 to TRBJ1-5, with 10 nucleotides matching TRBD1. Germline CDR1 and CDR2: LNHDA and SQIVND (reference sequence). This CDR3 is 15 amino acids long. Germline trimming cut 7 bases from V and 1 base from J; bases unmatched to any gene: 4. CDR3 sequence: CASTGQGLSNQPQHF. CDR3 in DNA: TGTGCCAGTACGGGACAGGGGTTGAGCAATCAGCCCCAGCATTTT.

This clone was seen just once. The chain has TRBV10-3 and TRBJ1-1; D might be TRBD1 (5 bases). The V end was cut by 10 bases, the J end by 1 base, with 10 bases between. Germline CDR1 ENHRY, CDR2 SYGVKD. The CDR3 has 12 amino acids. Here the CDR3 DNA reads TGTGCCACAGGGTACCCGAACACTGAAGCTTTCTTT. Protein product: CATGYPNTEAFF.

The V call is TRBV6-2 or TRBV6-3, the J call TRBJ1-1; D is unclear. The CDR3 contains 13 residues. Germline assignment: CDR1 MNHEY and CDR2 SVGEGT. Trimming shortened V by 4 bases and J by 1 base, and 7 bases separated the two germline ends. The CDR3 spells CASSSVRNTEAFF. CDR3 nucleotide sequence: TGTGCCAGCAGTTCTGTTAGGAACACTGAAGCTTTCTTT.

This chain connects TRBV7-9 to TRBJ2-5, with TRBD2 matching over 8 bases. The germline V gene encodes CDR1 SEHNR and CDR2 FQNEAQ (reference sequence). After removal of 5 bases from V and 3 bases from J, the junction contained 2 bases not matched to a gene. The CDR3 is 13 residues long. The chain's CDR3 is CASSDSGKETQYF. CDR3 in DNA: TGTGCCAGCAGCGATAGCGGGAAAGAGACCCAGTACTTC.

V usage is TRBV6-1 and J usage is TRBJ2-1; 10 bases align to TRBD2. The CDR3 totals 15 residues. Germline lookup yields CDR1 MNHNS and CDR2 SASEGT. V gave up 0 bases and J gave up 11 bases; unmatched junction bases: 7. As DNA, the CDR3 is TGTGCCAGCAGTGAAGCGGAGCGGGGGGGCCGGAAGCAGTTCTTC. Translated, it gives CASSEAERGGRKQFF.

The CDR3 spells CATSDLQRDRENTIYF. CDR3 in DNA: TGTGCCACCAGTGATTTGCAGAGGGACAGGGAGAACACCATATATTTT. The rearrangement joins TRBV24-1 to TRBJ1-3; 9 bases align to TRBD1. This CDR3 region has 16 residues. Germline-derived CDR1 and CDR2 are KGHDR and SFDVKD. Unmatched junction bases numbered 6, after V lost 0 bases and J lost 7 bases.

The chain recombines TRBV18 with TRBJ2-5; 9 bases are shared with TRBD1. V shed 3 bases, J shed 5 bases, and the junction held 4 bases outside the gene matches. CDR1 KGHSH and CDR2 LQKENI come from the germline V gene. The CDR3 spans 14 residues. CDR3 sequence: CASSPGQGVETQYF. For the CDR3, the DNA is TGTGCCAGCTCACCGGGACAGGGTGTCGAGACCCAGTACTTC.

This chain uses TRBV3-1 (or the pseudogene TRBV3-2) with TRBJ1-4, with 7 positions matching TRBD1. V was clipped by 2 bases and J by 11 bases; unmatched bases: 11. Germline values: CDR1 LGHDT, CDR2 YNNKEL (reference sequence). CDR3 size: 15 residues. The CDR3 DNA reads as TGTGCCAGCAGCCAAACCGGGACAGTAGTTAAGAAACTGTTTTTT. Encoded protein: CASSQTGTVVKKLFF.

This clone was observed once. The chain is built from TRBV7-9 and TRBJ1-4; 7 bases match TRBD1. The CDR3 length is 17 residues. J was trimmed by 0 bases and V by 3 bases; bases with no gene match: 7. In germline, CDR1 is SEHNR, CDR2 FQNEAQ (reference sequence). The DNA for the CDR3 is TGTGCCAGCAGCTTCGCGACAGGGCCCCCAACTAATGAAAAACTGTTTTTT. Translating gives CASSFATGPPTNEKLFF.

The CDR3 DNA follows: TGCAGTGCTAGTATTACAAGAAGAGAAGCTTTCTTT. Its protein is CSASITRREAFF. The chain combines TRBV20-1 with TRBJ1-1; D is unclear. Germline values: CDR1 DFQATT, CDR2 SNEGSKA (reference sequence). The CDR3 has 12 amino acids. Trimming removed 3 bases from V and 8 bases from J, with 13 bases in between.

The rearrangement links TRBV19 to TRBJ1-1, with 9 nucleotides matching TRBD1. Germline V gives CDR1 LNHDA, CDR2 SQIVND (reference sequence). The CDR3 totals 15 residues. Trimming took 5 bases from V and 6 from J; bases not matched to a gene: 10. The CDR3 loop reads CASSRIVQGASEAFF. The CDR3 nucleotides are TGTGCCAGTAGTCGCATTGTACAGGGGGCGTCTGAAGCTTTCTTT.

The rearrangement joins TRBV11-1 to TRBJ1-6; D might be TRBD1 (6 bases). The germline CDR1 and CDR2 sequences are SGHAT and FQDESV (reference sequence). The CDR3 totals 15 residues. V was cut by 5 bases and J by 7 bases, with 15 bases left in between. The CDR3 DNA follows: TGTGCCAGCAGCCCCATCTCGGGACAAAATTCACCCCTCCACTTT. It codes for CASSPISGQNSPLHF.

The chain recombines TRBV15 with TRBJ1-5; 7 bases agree with TRBD1. This CDR3 contains 14 residues. Germline values: CDR1 LNHNV, CDR2 YYDKDF (reference sequence). Losses at the gene ends were 1 base for V and 7 bases for J; bases not matched to a gene: 4. The CDR3 sequence: CATSRGGQRQPQHF. The CDR3 DNA sequence: TGTGCCACCAGCAGAGGGGGACAGAGACAGCCCCAGCATTTT.

This chain connects TRBV5-6 to TRBJ2-5; 8 nucleotides match TRBD2. Germline V gives CDR1 SGHDT, CDR2 YYEEEE. The V segment lost 2 bases and the J segment 5 bases; nucleotides outside the gene matches: 20. CDR3 length: 19 residues. The DNA of the CDR3 is TGTGCCAGCAGCTTAAACAGAGGGAGGGACCCGGGACTAGGGGAGACCCAGTACTTC. The encoded protein is CASSLNRGRDPGLGETQYF.

J is TRBJ1-2 and V is TRBV5-4; D not certain. The germline V gene has CDR1 SGHNT and CDR2 YYREEE (reference sequence). The CDR3 is 12 residues long. Deletions cut 2 bases from V and 6 bases from J, with 8 bases between. The CDR3 bases are TGTGCCAGCAGCTTAGACTATAATGGCTACACCTTC. Translated: CASSLDYNGYTF.

This chain uses TRBV18 with TRBJ1-1; 10 bases are a match to TRBD1. CDR3 size: 16 residues. V was pared by 2 bases and J by 4 bases, with 7 bases of the junction left unmatched. CDR1 KGHSH and CDR2 LQKENI come from the germline V gene. CDR3 DNA: TGTGCCAGCTCACCAAATAGACAGGGGGCGTCCACTGAAGCTTTCTTT. Amino acids: CASSPNRQGASTEAFF.

Here the CDR3 reads CASRRTGSDTQYF. The CDR3 DNA reads as TGTGCCAGCAGGCGGACAGGGTCAGATACGCAGTATTTT. The chain joins TRBV6-5 to TRBJ2-3, with 8 bases fitting TRBD1. The germline CDR1 and CDR2 sequences are MNHEY and SVGAGI. CDR3 length: 13 amino acids. V gave up 6 bases and J gave up 4 bases; unmatched junction bases: 3.